This is a list of T cell receptor beta chains from one sample in a study of T-cell reconstitution after alpha-beta-depleted transplantation in children. MiXCR was run by TCRdb on the PCR reads, yielding one entry per CDR3 protein. The sample holds roughly 400,000 distinct CDR3 sequences, approximately 42% seen once. Material: PBMCs, obtained before TCRalphabeta/CD19-depleted stem cell transplant. These receptors were obtained from a girl aged 2 to 10 with aplastic anemia, due to receive a stem cell transplant. Each CDR3 is given with its conserved first and last residue. A D gene is named only where the DNA matches it firmly. Size tells how often a clone was seen (once, few, many) or the class of an expanded clone, and some rows leave it out.

abundance,j_gene,v_gene,d_gene,CDR3nt,CDR3aa
many,TRBJ2-1,TRBV5-1,.,TGCGCCAGCAGCCACTTGGGTGAGCAGTTCTTC,CASSHLGEQFF
.,TRBJ2-7,TRBV5-1,.,TGCGCCAGCAGCTTGGGTAGGACACCGGAAAGCTACGAGCAGTACTTC,CASSLGRTPESYEQYF
many,TRBJ2-5,TRBV18,TRBD2,TGTGCCAGCTCATCACTAGCGGGAGGGCTTGAGACCCAGTACTTC,CASSSLAGGLETQYF
few,TRBJ2-7,TRBV27,.,TGTGCCAGCAGAAGGGAGGGGGCCTCCTACGAGCAGTACTTC,CASRREGASYEQYF
.,TRBJ2-7,TRBV7-2,.,TGTGCCAGCAGCTTAGATTCAGGGGCATGGGAGCAGTACTTC,CASSLDSGAWEQYF
.,TRBJ1-1,TRBV5-1,.,TGCGCCAGCAGCTTGCCGGGGAGTACTGAAGCTTTCTTT,CASSLPGSTEAFF
.,TRBJ2-1,TRBV20-1,TRBD1,TGCAGTGCTCTAGGGGGCTTTGGGGATGAGCAGTTCTTC,CSALGGFGDEQFF
.,TRBJ2-2,TRBV3-1,.,TGTGCCAGCAGCCAAGAGGAGTCTTTCACCGGGGAGCTGTTTTTT,CASSQEESFTGELFF
.,TRBJ2-5,TRBV29-1,TRBD1,TGCAGCGTGGACGGACAGGGAAAGACCCAGTACTTC,CSVDGQGKTQYF
many,TRBJ2-3,TRBV7-2,TRBD2,TGTGCCAGCAGCGCGCTACTAGCGGGAGAAGATACGCAGTATTTT,CASSALLAGEDTQYF
.,TRBJ2-7,TRBV2,.,TGTGCCAGCACGGGGGCCGACTCCTACGAGCAGTACTTC,CASTGADSYEQYF
many,TRBJ2-2,TRBV20-1,TRBD2,TGCAGTGCTAGAAGCGGACTAGACGATTTAAACACCGGGGAGCTGTTTTTT,CSARSGLDDLNTGELFF
.,TRBJ1-5,TRBV27,.,TGTGCCAGCAGTTTGTTAAGGGGGAATCAGCCCCAGCATTTT,CASSLLRGNQPQHF
few,TRBJ1-3,TRBV20-1,TRBD1,TGCAGTGCTAGGGAACGGACAGGGGGTGGGGACACCATATATTTT,CSARERTGGGDTIYF
once,TRBJ2-3,TRBV7-8,TRBD2,TGTGCCAGCAGCTTAGCGGGCGGGGGGCCCACAGATACGCAGTATTTT,CASSLAGGGPTDTQYF
.,TRBJ2-4,TRBV28,.,TGTGCCAGCAGTTTAAACAGGGACGACATTCAGTACTTC,CASSLNRDDIQYF
.,TRBJ2-1,TRBV7-9,TRBD2,TGTGCCAGCAGCAAGCGGGAGGTCTCCCTATACAATGAGCAGTTCTTC,CASSKREVSLYNEQFF
many,TRBJ1-2,TRBV12-3/TRBV12-4,.,TGTGCCAGCAGGCAGCAGGCAGGATATCTTGGCTACACCTTC,CASRQQAGYLGYTF
.,TRBJ1-5,TRBV5-6,.,TGTGCCAGCAGCTTACGGGCTCAGCCCCAGCATTTT,CASSLRAQPQHF
.,TRBJ2-7,TRBV28,TRBD2,TGTGCCAGCAGTTTTACTAGCGGGAACTCCTACGAGCAGTACTTC,CASSFTSGNSYEQYF
many,TRBJ2-4,TRBV4-1,TRBD1,TGCGCCAGCAGCCAAGATAGGGGACAGGGGGGAAGGGACATTCAGTACTTC,CASSQDRGQGGRDIQYF
.,TRBJ1-3,TRBV9,.,TGTGCCAGCAGCGTAGGCGGGAGCGACACCATATATTTT,CASSVGGSDTIYF
few,TRBJ2-1,TRBV12-3/TRBV12-4,.,TGTGCCAGCAGTTTGGGGCAGATGGTCTTC,CASSLGQMVF
few,TRBJ2-5,TRBV12-3/TRBV12-4,TRBD2,TGTGCCAGCAGTTTCGGCGGGAGGGCCGAGGACTATCAAGAGACCCAGTACTTC,CASSFGGRAEDYQETQYF
few,TRBJ2-1,TRBV7-2,TRBD2,TGTGCCAGCAGCTTAGCGGGGACTAGCGGGAGGTTACGAGTCAATGAGCAGTTCTTC,CASSLAGTSGRLRVNEQFF
few,TRBJ2-1,TRBV20-1,.,TGCAGTGCTAGAGCCGAAGCGCTACCCTCCAATGAGCAGTTCTTC,CSARAEALPSNEQFF
.,TRBJ2-7,TRBV18,.,TGTGCCAGCTCACCAGGGCTTGGCGAGCAGTACTTC,CASSPGLGEQYF
once,TRBJ2-5,TRBV24-1,.,TGTGCCACCAGTGATGCAACCGAGACCCAGTACTTC,CATSDATETQYF
.,TRBJ2-7,TRBV10-3,TRBD1,TGTGCCATCAGTTATGGACAGGGGGGGTACGAGCAGTACTTC,CAISYGQGGYEQYF
.,TRBJ2-3,TRBV5-1,TRBD2,TGCGCCAGCAGCTTGGCCCCAGCGGGAGGTCCTACAGATACGCAGTATTTT,CASSLAPAGGPTDTQYF
few,TRBJ2-1,TRBV6-1,.,TGTGCCAGCAGTGAAGGGAGGCCCATGTCCTACAATGAGCAGTTCTTC,CASSEGRPMSYNEQFF